The 20 T cell receptor beta chains given below trace back to one sample, sequenced in a study of blood T cells in healthy people across ages. Through a sample-barcoded 5' primer and a J-beta primer mix, a second PCR was run for about 6 to 11 cycles. Each CDR3 protein is one row after TCRdb ran MiXCR on the 5' RACE reads. The sample records around 500,000 distinct CDR3 sequences, roughly a quarter being singletons. These same data were also listed under a study on T cells of mothers and their children.

Sequenced material: blood. The receptor source for this set is a boy younger than 10 in good health.

This chain connects TRBV12-5 to TRBJ2-3; unclear D gene. The CDR3 is made up of 15 amino acids. CDR1 and CDR2 from the germline V gene are LGHNT and FRNRAP. Between the trimmed V and J ends, which lost 0 bases and 4 bases, there was a span of 11 bases. The CDR3 region is CASGLVPVDSDTQYF. The DNA for the CDR3 is TGTGCTAGTGGTTTGGTACCCGTAGATTCAGATACGCAGTATTTT.

The chain is built from TRBV24-1 and TRBJ2-1; 8 bases fit TRBD1. The V gene's germline CDR1 is KGHDR and CDR2 SFDVKD. CDR3 length: 16 amino acids. Trimming took 3 bases from V and 6 from J; bases not matched to a gene: 9. The CDR3 loop is CATSDTRQGSGNEQFF. For the CDR3, the DNA is TGTGCCACCAGTGATACACGACAGGGGTCGGGCAATGAGCAGTTCTTC.

The CDR3 DNA sequence: TGTGCCAGCAGTTTTGAGACAGGGGGTCATGGCTACACCTTC. Amino acids: CASSFETGGHGYTF. The rearrangement joins TRBV12-3 or TRBV12-4 to TRBJ1-2; 9 bases are shared with TRBD1. Trimming at V came to 3 bases and at J to 6 bases, leaving 5 bases not matched to a gene. The CDR3 has 14 residues.

In DNA, the CDR3 is TGCGCCAGCAGCGATGCCGGGACAGGGGGCGATGGTGGCTACACCTTC. Translation: CASSDAGTGGDGGYTF. J is TRBJ1-2 and V is TRBV5-1; 12 bases are a match to TRBD1. The CDR3 sequence is 16 residues long. In germline, CDR1 is SGHRS, CDR2 YFSETQ. V shed 4 bases and J 7 bases; nucleotides not matched to a gene: 11.

This clonotype was recorded many times. The rearrangement joins TRBV9 to TRBJ2-5, with 9 bases matching TRBD1. The V and J ends lost 4 bases and 13 bases, in that order; junction bases with no gene match: 11. Germline V gene sequence: CDR1 SGDLS, CDR2 YYNGEE. The CDR3 runs 13 residues. The CDR3 protein is CASSPGQGVHLYF. CDR3 DNA: TGTGCCAGCAGCCCGGGACAGGGAGTTCATCTGTACTTC.

This clonotype turned up a few times. The chain links TRBV5-1 to TRBJ1-4; D is unclear. The CDR3 covers 13 residues. From germline, CDR1 is SGHRS and CDR2 YFSETQ. Trimming pared 0 bases from V and 8 bases from J, leaving 8 bases between. This CDR3 is CASSLGQPEKLFF. In nucleotides, the CDR3 is TGCGCCAGCAGCTTGGGACAACCAGAAAAACTGTTTTTT.

V usage is TRBV7-9 and J usage is TRBJ2-7; 10 bases map to TRBD2. The germline CDR1 and CDR2 sequences are SEHNR and FQNEAQ (reference sequence). This CDR3 has 15 residues. The V and J ends lost 1 base and 6 bases, in that order; junction bases with no gene match: 6. The CDR3 DNA sequence: TGTGCCAGCAGCTTAGTCCCTAGCGGGAGTTCCGAGCAGTACTTC. Its protein product is CASSLVPSGSSEQYF. The full variable domain, rest sourced from reference TRBV7-9 and TRBJ2-7, is DTGVSQNPRHKITKRGQNVTFRCDPISEHNRLYWYRQTLGQGPEFLTYFQNEAQLEKSRLLSDRFSAERPKGSFSTLEIQRTEQGDSAMYLCASSLVPSGSSEQYFGPGTRLTVT.

This rearrangement joins TRBV9 to TRBJ2-4; D may be TRBD1 (5 bases). Germline assignment: CDR1 SGDLS and CDR2 YYNGEE. CDR3 length equals 13 residues. Trimming took off 4 bases at V and 3 bases at J, with 8 bases between the two ends. The DNA of the CDR3 is TGTGCCAGCAGCATTGACAGCAAAAACATTCAGTACTTC. This codes for CASSIDSKNIQYF.

This clonotype has just a few counts. V and J are TRBV28 and TRBJ2-7; 9 nucleotides match TRBD1. The ends lost 6 bases at V and 9 bases at J; junction bases unmatched: 6. This CDR3 spans 12 amino acids. The germline CDR1 and CDR2 sequences are MDHEN and SYDVKM. The DNA for the CDR3 is TGTGCCAGCAGAATATCGACAGGGGGGCAGTACTTC. Encoded protein: CASRISTGGQYF.

This clonotype was counted a few times. This sequence joins TRBV4-3 and TRBJ2-4; 8 bases are shared with TRBD2. This CDR3 contains 17 residues. The V gene end was trimmed by 1 base and the J gene end by 0 bases; junction bases not matched to a gene: 5. In germline, CDR1 is LGHNA, CDR2 YSLEER. CDR3 region: CASSQAFRGGAKNIQYF. The CDR3 DNA sequence: TGCGCCAGCAGCCAAGCCTTCCGGGGGGGAGCCAAAAACATTCAGTACTTC.

The CDR3 nucleotides read TGTGCCAGCAGTTTAAGTACGGGGACCGGGGAGCTGTTTTTT. Residues: CASSLSTGTGELFF. V and J are TRBV27 and TRBJ2-2; D is perhaps TRBD2 (5 bases). V was trimmed by 2 bases and J by 5 bases, leaving 9 bases between them. Germline CDR1 and CDR2: MNHEY and SMNVEV (reference sequence). The CDR3 length is 14 residues.

The table lists this clonotype with a few counts. The chain uses TRBV6-5 and TRBJ2-5, with D tentatively TRBD1 (5 bases). Germline V gene lookup returns CDR1 MNHEY and CDR2 SVGAGI. CDR3 size: 14 residues. The V end lost 2 bases, the J end lost 2 bases, and 9 bases lay between the germline ends. CDR3 nucleotide sequence: TGTGCCAGCAGTTACGTCGCAGGGCAAGAGACCCAGTACTTC. Translating it yields CASSYVAGQETQYF.

The V and J genes are TRBV20-1 and TRBJ1-2; D uncertain. CDR3 size: 11 residues. The germline V gene has CDR1 DFQATT and CDR2 SNEGSKA (reference sequence). Deletions cut 3 bases from V and 5 bases from J, with 7 bases between. The CDR3 nucleotides are TGCAGTGCTAGGAACAGTTATGGCTACACCTTC. Translation: CSARNSYGYTF.

This clonotype has at least ten counts. This rearrangement joins TRBV7-2 to TRBJ2-3; D is uncertain. The germline CDR1 and CDR2 sequences are SGHTA and FQGNSA. V lost 0 bases and J 4 bases, leaving 5 bases between the germline ends. The CDR3 length is 13 residues. The CDR3 nucleotides read TGTGCCAGCAGCTTAGCGCCAGCAGATACGCAGTATTTT. Encoded protein: CASSLAPADTQYF.

This clonotype turned up a few times. This chain joins TRBV20-1 and TRBJ1-1, with no clear D. With 3 bases removed from V and 0 bases from J, the gap between germline ends came to 17 bases. Germline loops: CDR1 DFQATT, CDR2 SNEGSKA (reference sequence). This CDR3 comprises 16 residues. In DNA form, the CDR3 reads TGCAGTGCTAGGGATAGGGTCACGGTGATGAACACTGAAGCTTTCTTT. Amino acids: CSARDRVTVMNTEAFF.

The gene calls are TRBV6-5 and TRBJ1-4, with 9 bases identical to TRBD1. The CDR3 sequence is 15 residues long. Germline CDR1 and CDR2: MNHEY and SVGAGI. V shed 0 bases and J 8 bases; nucleotides not matched to a gene: 4. The CDR3 DNA sequence: TGTGCCAGCAGTTACTCGAACAGGGGGCAAGAAAAACTGTTTTTT. Its protein product is CASSYSNRGQEKLFF.

The sample holds a few counts of this clonotype. The chain carries TRBV27 and TRBJ2-3; TRBD2 matches 9 bases. Germline assignment: CDR1 MNHEY and CDR2 SMNVEV (reference sequence). The length of the CDR3 is 16 residues. V lost 1 base, J lost 4 bases, and 6 bases stayed unmatched. CDR3 nucleotide sequence: TGTGCCAGCAGTTTATTCCCAGCGGGAGGCCCAGATACGCAGTATTTT. Its protein is CASSLFPAGGPDTQYF.

This clonotype was detected only a few times. One end of the junction fails to match germline, which may point to a read error. The rearrangement uses TRBV7-2 and TRBJ2-5, with D possibly matching TRBD2 (6 bases). Germline-derived CDR1 and CDR2 are SGHTA and FQGNSA. The CDR3 contains 14 residues. Written as DNA, the CDR3 is TGTGCCAACAGCCCCCAGGGACTTCAAGAGACCCAGTACTTC. Amino acids: CANSPQGLQETQYF.

This chain connects TRBV19 to TRBJ2-3, with D possibly being TRBD2 (7 bases). The CDR3 sequence is 18 residues long. The germline CDR1 and CDR2 sequences are LNHDA and SQIVND (reference sequence). Trimming pared 5 bases from V and 5 bases from J, leaving 26 bases between. The CDR3 loop reads CASSPGLVGGRIGDTQYF. CDR3 in DNA: TGTGCCAGTAGTCCTGGACTAGTAGGGGGACGAATAGGAGATACGCAGTATTTT. Full variable domain (missing parts from reference TRBV19 and TRBJ2-3): DGGITQSPKYLFRKEGQNVTLSCEQNLNHDAMYWYRQDPGQGLRLIYYSQIVNDFQKGDIAEGYSVSREKKESFPLTVTSAQKNPTAFYLCASSPGLVGGRIGDTQYFGPGTRLTVL.

The table lists this clonotype with a few counts. V gene TRBV28 combines with J gene TRBJ2-7, with no clear D. V shed 7 bases and J shed 4 bases, with 20 bases lying between them. Germline loops: CDR1 MDHEN, CDR2 SYDVKM. The CDR3 has 15 amino acids. The CDR3 DNA sequence: TGTGCCAGCACCTCACCTAGATACAACCTATACGAGCAGTACTTC. It yields the protein CASTSPRYNLYEQYF.